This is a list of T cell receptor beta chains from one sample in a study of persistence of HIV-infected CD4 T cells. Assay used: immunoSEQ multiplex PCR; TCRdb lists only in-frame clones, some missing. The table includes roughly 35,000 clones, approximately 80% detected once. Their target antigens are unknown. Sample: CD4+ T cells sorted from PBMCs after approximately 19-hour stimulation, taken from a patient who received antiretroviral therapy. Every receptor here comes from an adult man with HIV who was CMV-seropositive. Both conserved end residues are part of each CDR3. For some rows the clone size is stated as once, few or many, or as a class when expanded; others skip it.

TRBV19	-	CASSTPSDEYSNQPQHF
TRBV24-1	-	CATSATGATTDTQYF
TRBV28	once	CASRWSTEAFF
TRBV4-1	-	CASSQERAPRGANEKLFF
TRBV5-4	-	CASSLDRAFTGANVLTF
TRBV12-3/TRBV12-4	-	CASGNTNEKLFF
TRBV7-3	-	CASSPQGGGQETQYF
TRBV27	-	CASSLSRTGALQGNTIYF
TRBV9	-	CASSEARGGGEKLFF
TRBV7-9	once	CASSLQGLAGVNEQFF
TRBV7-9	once	CAHRDSSYQPQHF
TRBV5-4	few	CASSLKNENYGYTF
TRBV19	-	CASSINPYRAMTYNEQFF
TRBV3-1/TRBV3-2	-	CASSQGGTPEAFF
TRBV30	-	CAWRVPDSNTGELFF
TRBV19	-	CASSISFKGTYEQFF
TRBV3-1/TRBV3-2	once	CASSPLGRGRGAYEAFF
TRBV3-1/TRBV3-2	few	CASSQDRSNSPLHF
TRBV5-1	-	CASSPDQGQGPYEQYF
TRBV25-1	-	CASSRQQGMNEQFF
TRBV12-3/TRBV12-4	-	CASSLNWNTEAFF
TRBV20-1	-	CSASSMTGGGSPLHF
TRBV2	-	CASRGLASGSYEQYF
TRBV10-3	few	CAIASGHTGELFF
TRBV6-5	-	CASRSRWDTGELFF
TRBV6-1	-	CASSESLGRGNQPQHF
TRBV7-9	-	CASRPTGTRNTEAFF
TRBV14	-	CASSQVPTQQYF
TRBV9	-	CASSVTSLTDTQYF
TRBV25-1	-	CASNPLGSYEQYF
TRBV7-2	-	CASSLGTEVYGYTF
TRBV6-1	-	CASSERLYGYTF
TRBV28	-	CASRKQGRPSYEQYF
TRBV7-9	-	CASSYRANTGELFF
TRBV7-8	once	CASSLDASRETFF
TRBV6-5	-	CASETGPYGYTF
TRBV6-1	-	CASSESTLTGETQYF
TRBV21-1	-	CASSPRGQGLGTGELFF
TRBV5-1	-	CASSPGTLNTEAFF
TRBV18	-	CASSPPSRGGYGYTF
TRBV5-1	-	CASSLVPEGGNTIYF
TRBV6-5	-	CASSRDRAGGELFF
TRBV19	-	CASSMAGLSGANVLTF
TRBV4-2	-	CASSQEEKGSGANVLTF
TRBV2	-	CASGPTLSGSNEKLFF
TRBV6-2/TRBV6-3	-	CASSLDRDIAEAFF
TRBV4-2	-	CASSQVKRDLSNEKLFF
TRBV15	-	CATSIDRDSGNTIYF
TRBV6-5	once	CASSYRVSSYNEQFF
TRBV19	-	CASSISIYRYDNEQFF
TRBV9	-	CASSVEARAMNTEAFF
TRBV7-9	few	CASSQQETQYF
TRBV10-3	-	CAISEFQGLAFF
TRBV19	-	CASSLRQGFYEQYF